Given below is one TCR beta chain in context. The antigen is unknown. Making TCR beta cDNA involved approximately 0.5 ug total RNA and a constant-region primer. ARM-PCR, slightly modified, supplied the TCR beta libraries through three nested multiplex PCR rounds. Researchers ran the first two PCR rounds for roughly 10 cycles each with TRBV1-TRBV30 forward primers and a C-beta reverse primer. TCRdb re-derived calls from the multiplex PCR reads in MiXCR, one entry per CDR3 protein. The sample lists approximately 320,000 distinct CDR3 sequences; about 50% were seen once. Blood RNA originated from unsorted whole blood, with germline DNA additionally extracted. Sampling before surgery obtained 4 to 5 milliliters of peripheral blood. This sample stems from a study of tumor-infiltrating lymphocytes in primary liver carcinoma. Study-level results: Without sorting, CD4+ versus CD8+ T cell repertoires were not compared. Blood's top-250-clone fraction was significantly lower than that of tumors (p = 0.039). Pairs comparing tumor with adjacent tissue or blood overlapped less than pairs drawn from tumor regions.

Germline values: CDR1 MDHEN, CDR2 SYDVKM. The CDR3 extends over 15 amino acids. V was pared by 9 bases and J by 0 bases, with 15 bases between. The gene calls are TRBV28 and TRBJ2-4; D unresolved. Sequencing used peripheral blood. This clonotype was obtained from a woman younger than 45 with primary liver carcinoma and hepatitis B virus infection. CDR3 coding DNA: TGTGCCAGAAGCAGCCTGACACTAGCCAAAAACATTCAGTACTTC. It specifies CARSSLTLAKNIQYF.